The 12 T cell receptor beta chains below come from one sample, sequenced in a study of blood T cell repertoires in COVID-19. Measured with immunoSEQ multiplex PCR; TCRdb has only the in-frame clones, and not every one. The sample records approximately 92,000 clones, roughly 84% being singletons. The sample consisted of peripheral blood. Receptors originate from a man aged 65-85 years with active or convalescent COVID-19.

This chain connects TRBV28 to TRBJ1-4, with TRBD1 identical over 9 bases. The CDR3 extends over 13 amino acids. The junction had 2 bases not matched to a gene; V was cut back by 6 bases and J by 6 bases. Germline V gene lookup returns CDR1 MDHEN and CDR2 SYDVKM. DNA for the CDR3: TGTGCCAGCAGAACAGGGGGCGATGAAAAACTGTTTTTT. This sequence encodes CASRTGGDEKLFF.

This chain connects TRBV7-2 to TRBJ2-2, with TRBD2 as a possible D gene (5 bases). Trimming pared 5 bases from V and 0 bases from J, leaving 16 bases between. This CDR3 comprises 17 residues. CDR1 and CDR2 (germline): SGHTA, FQGNSA. The chain's CDR3 is CASSLRSGNSNTGELFF. CDR3 DNA sequence: TGTGCCAGCAGCCTCCGGTCGGGGAACTCGAACACCGGGGAGCTGTTTTTT.

This sequence joins TRBV7-8 and TRBJ1-6, with TRBD1 matching over 7 bases. V lost 2 bases and J lost 4; bases outside the gene matches: 5. The length of the CDR3 is 16 residues. CDR1 and CDR2 from the germline V gene are SGHVS and FQNEAQ. This CDR3 reads CASSLRGDRYNSPLHF. The CDR3 DNA reads TGTGCCAGCAGCTTAAGAGGGGACAGATATAATTCACCCCTCCACTTT.

The genes are TRBV29-1 and TRBJ1-1; D might be TRBD1 (5 bases). The germline V and J ends were trimmed by 6 bases and 0 bases, with 20 bases remaining between them. Per the germline V gene, CDR1 is SQVTM and CDR2 is ANQGSEA. The CDR3 runs to 16 residues. CDR3 nucleotide sequence: TGCAGCGTGCGACAGAACCCCTCGTTTATGAACACTGAAGCTTTCTTT. Translation gives CSVRQNPSFMNTEAFF.

This chain uses TRBV18 with TRBJ2-7; 7 bases fit TRBD1. Germline CDR1 reads KGHSH; CDR2 reads LQKENI. The CDR3 is 14 residues long. V dropped 4 bases and J dropped 2; count of bases not matched to a gene: 5. The CDR3 sequence is CASSQGGKTYEQYF. Written as DNA, the CDR3 is TGTGCCAGCTCACAAGGGGGCAAGACCTACGAGCAGTACTTC. The full variable domain, completed using reference TRBV18 and TRBJ2-7, is NAGVMQNPRHLVRRRGQEARLRCSPMKGHSHVYWYRQLPEEGLKFMVYLQKENIIDESGMPKERFSAEFPKEGPSILRIQQVVRGDSAAYFCASSQGGKTYEQYFGPGTRLTVT.

This clone came up a few times. The chain uses TRBV5-6 and TRBJ1-1; tentatively, D is TRBD1 (5 bases). Germline assignment: CDR1 SGHDT and CDR2 YYEEEE. The germline V and J ends were trimmed by 0 bases and 6 bases, with 12 bases remaining between them. The CDR3 runs to 14 residues. The CDR3 protein is CASSLGRGSAEAFF. The CDR3 DNA sequence: TGTGCCAGCAGCTTGGGTAGGGGTTCCGCTGAAGCTTTCTTT.

The V call is TRBV30, the J call TRBJ1-1; TRBD1 matches 7 bases. Germline assignment: CDR1 GTSNPN and CDR2 SVGIG (reference sequence). V trimming: 2 bases; J trimming: 9 bases; junction bases outside the gene matches: 12. This CDR3 spans 14 amino acids. CDR3 protein: CAWSRTGDGQQAFF. The DNA for the CDR3 is TGTGCCTGGAGTAGAACAGGGGACGGGCAACAAGCTTTCTTT. Full variable domain (rest looked up from reference TRBV30 and TRBJ1-1): SQTIHQWPATLVQPVGSPLSLECTVEGTSNPNLYWYRQAAGRGLQLLFYSVGIGQISSEVPQNLSASRPQDRQFILSSKKLLLSDSGFYLCAWSRTGDGQQAFFGQGTRLTVV.

V usage is TRBV6-5 and J usage is TRBJ2-7, with 7 bases fitting TRBD1. The CDR3 loop spans 14 amino acids. V shed 1 base, J shed 4 bases, and the junction held 4 bases outside the gene matches. CDR1 MNHEY and CDR2 SVGAGI come from the germline V gene. CDR3 region: CASSYFSGGYEQYF. The CDR3 nucleotides read TGTGCCAGCAGTTACTTTTCAGGGGGTTACGAGCAGTACTTC.

The rearrangement links TRBV6-6 to TRBJ1-1; D is undetermined. Between the trimmed V and J ends, which lost 6 bases and 5 bases, there was a span of 10 bases. This CDR3 has 12 amino acids. In germline, CDR1 is MNHNY, CDR2 SVGAGI (reference sequence). In DNA, the CDR3 is TGTGCCAGCAGATCCGCCGAGACTGAAGCTTTCTTT. This sequence encodes CASRSAETEAFF.

The chain recombines TRBV9 with TRBJ1-6; 12 bases match TRBD1. With 2 bases clipped from V and 3 bases from J, the junction kept 24 bases outside the gene matches. This CDR3 spans 24 amino acids. CDR1 and CDR2 from the germline V gene are SGDLS and YYNGEE. The CDR3 loop is CASSVDPGTGGPTWPGYYNSPLHF. The CDR3 DNA follows: TGTGCCAGCAGCGTCGACCCCGGGACAGGGGGCCCGACCTGGCCCGGATACTATAATTCACCCCTCCACTTT.

The gene calls are TRBV3-1 (or the pseudogene TRBV3-2) and TRBJ1-1; D remains unclear. Trimming pared 0 bases from V and 7 bases from J, leaving 12 bases between. The V gene's germline CDR1 is LGHDT and CDR2 YNNKEL (reference sequence). The CDR3 has 14 amino acids. Here the CDR3 DNA reads TGTGCCAGCAGCCAAGATTGGGCTTCAAGTGAAGCTTTCTTT. Protein product: CASSQDWASSEAFF.

V and J are TRBV29-1 and TRBJ2-2; 12 nucleotides match TRBD2. V lost 4 bases to trimming and J lost 5 bases; unmatched junction nucleotides: 2. In germline, CDR1 is SQVTM, CDR2 ANQGSEA. CDR3 size: 14 residues. The CDR3 DNA follows: TGCAGCGTTGTAACTAGCGGGGGGACCGGGGAGCTGTTTTTT. This encodes CSVVTSGGTGELFF.